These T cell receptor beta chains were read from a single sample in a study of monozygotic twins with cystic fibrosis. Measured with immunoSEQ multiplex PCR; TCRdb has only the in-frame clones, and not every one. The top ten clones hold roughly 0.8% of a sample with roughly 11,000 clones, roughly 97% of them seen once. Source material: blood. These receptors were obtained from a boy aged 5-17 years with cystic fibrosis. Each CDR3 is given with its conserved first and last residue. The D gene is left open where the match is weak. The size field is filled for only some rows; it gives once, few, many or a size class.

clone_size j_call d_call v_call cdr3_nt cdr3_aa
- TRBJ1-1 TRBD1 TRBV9 TGTGCCAGCAGCGTGACAGGGGGGAACACTGAAGCTTTCTTT CASSVTGGNTEAFF
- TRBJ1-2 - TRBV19 TGTGCCAGTAGCCTAGGCGAGACCCGGGGTCGATCTGGCTACACCTTC CASSLGETRGRSGYTF
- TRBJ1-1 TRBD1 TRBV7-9 TGTGCCAGCAGCTTCGTGGCCCAGGGACAGGGCGGAACTGAAGCTTTCTTT CASSFVAQGQGGTEAFF
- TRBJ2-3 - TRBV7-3 TGTGCCAGCAGCCCGTACCCCCGGGACCTCGGCACAGATACGCAGTATTTT CASSPYPRDLGTDTQYF
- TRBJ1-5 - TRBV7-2 TGTGCCAGCAGCTTAGAAGGGGGCAATCAGCCCCAGCATTTT CASSLEGGNQPQHF
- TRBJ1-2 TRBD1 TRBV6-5 TGTGCCAGCAGTTACTCGACAGGGGGTCTTGGCTACACCTTC CASSYSTGGLGYTF
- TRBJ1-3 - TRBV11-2 TGTGCCAGCAGCTTAGATCCCGGCAGATTAAGCTCTGGAAACACCATATATTTT CASSLDPGRLSSGNTIYF
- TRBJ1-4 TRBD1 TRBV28 TGTGCCAGCAGTTTACCGGGACAGGCTAATGAAAAACTGTTTTTT CASSLPGQANEKLFF
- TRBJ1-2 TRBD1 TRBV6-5 TGTGCCAGCAGTTACTCGGCAGGGGGCGATGGCTACACCTTC CASSYSAGGDGYTF
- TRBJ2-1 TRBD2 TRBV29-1 TGCAGCGTTGAGAGTGTGGGACTAGCGGGAGCCAATGAGCAGTTCTTC CSVESVGLAGANEQFF
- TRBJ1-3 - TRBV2 TGTGCCAGCAGTCTGGACGGTTCCTCTGGAAACACCATATATTTT CASSLDGSSGNTIYF
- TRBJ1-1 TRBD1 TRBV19 TGTGCCAGTAGTGCAGGGGGAACTGAAGCTTTCTTT CASSAGGTEAFF
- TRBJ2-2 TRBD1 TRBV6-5 TGTGCCAGCAGTTACTCTGGGACAGGGAGCACCGGGGAGCTGTTTTTT CASSYSGTGSTGELFF
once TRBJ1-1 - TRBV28 TGTGCCAGCAGTTTCTGGACAGCCGAAGCTTTCTTT CASSFWTAEAFF
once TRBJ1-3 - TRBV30 TGTGCCTGGAGTGTGAAGGTCTACTCTGGAAACACCATATATTTT CAWSVKVYSGNTIYF